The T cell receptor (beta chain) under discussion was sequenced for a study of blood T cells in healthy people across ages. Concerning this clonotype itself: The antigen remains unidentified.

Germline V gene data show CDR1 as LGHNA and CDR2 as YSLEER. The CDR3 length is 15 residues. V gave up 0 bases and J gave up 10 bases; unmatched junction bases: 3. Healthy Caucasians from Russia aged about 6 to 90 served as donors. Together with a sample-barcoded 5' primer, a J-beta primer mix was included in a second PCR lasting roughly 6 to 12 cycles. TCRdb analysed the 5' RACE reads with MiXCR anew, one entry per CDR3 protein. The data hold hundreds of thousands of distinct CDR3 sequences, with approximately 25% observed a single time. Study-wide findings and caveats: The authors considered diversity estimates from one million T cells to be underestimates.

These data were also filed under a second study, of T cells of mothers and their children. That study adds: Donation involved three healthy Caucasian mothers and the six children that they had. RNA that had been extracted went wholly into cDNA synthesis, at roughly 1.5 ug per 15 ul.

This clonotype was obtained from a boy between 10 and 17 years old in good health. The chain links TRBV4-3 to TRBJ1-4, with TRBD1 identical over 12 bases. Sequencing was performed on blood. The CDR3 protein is CASSQEGTGGGKLFF. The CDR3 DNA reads TGCGCCAGCAGCCAAGAAGGGACAGGGGGCGGAAAACTGTTTTTT.